This record looks at one TCR beta chain sequence and its context. The data were obtained in a study of patients and donors after allogeneic stem cell transplantation. Using its own MiXCR run on the RT-PCR reads, TCRdb lists one record per CDR3 protein. The sample holds 390,000 or so distinct CDR3 sequences, approximately 16% seen once. Trimming shortened V by 9 bases and J by 9 bases, and 13 bases separated the two germline ends. The CDR3 has 11 amino acids. Germline V lookup: CDR1 KGHDR, CDR2 SFDVKD. This chain connects TRBV24-1 to TRBJ1-2; TRBD1 is a possible D gene (6 bases). The sequenced material came from blood, either unsorted or a sorted T cell fraction (not recorded which). The receptor was isolated from a human donor who was either an allogeneic HSCT recipient or a stem cell or donor lymphocyte infusion donor (not recorded which). It is not recorded whose cells these are; they may come from a transplant donor. The DNA of the CDR3 is TGTGCCACCGCAACAGGGAATCGCTACACCTTC. This translates into CATATGNRYTF.